One sample yielded the 26 T cell receptor beta chains listed below, sequenced in a study of blood T cell repertoires in COVID-19. Only in-frame clones appear in the TCRdb table, and some are missing; sequencing was by immunoSEQ multiplex PCR. The sample includes 350,000 or so clones, 92% seen only once; the top ten take approximately 17%. The specimen sequenced was PBMCs or T cells enriched from blood (not recorded which). The receptors come from a woman aged 25 to 45 who had recovered from COVID-19.

The chain joins TRBV5-1 to TRBJ1-2; D gene ambiguous. CDR3 size: 15 residues. Germline values: CDR1 SGHRS, CDR2 YFSETQ. With 0 bases removed from V and 0 bases from J, the gap between germline ends came to 9 bases. CDR3 sequence reads: CASSLGTGANYGYTF. The CDR3 DNA reads TGCGCCAGCAGCTTGGGGACGGGAGCTAACTATGGCTACACCTTC.

This clone was recorded a few times. The chain couples TRBV28 to TRBJ1-2; unclear D gene. From germline, CDR1 is MDHEN and CDR2 SYDVKM. The CDR3 loop spans 15 amino acids. The V end lost 7 bases, the J end lost 2 bases, and 17 bases lay between the germline ends. The CDR3 nucleotides are TGTGCCAGCAAATTAACATTAGCTTGGAACTATGGCTACACCTTC. It encodes CASKLTLAWNYGYTF.

The rearrangement links TRBV4-1 to TRBJ1-2, with 9 bases lining up with TRBD1. Germline CDR1 and CDR2: MGHRA and YSYEKL. The CDR3 is made up of 18 amino acids. With 3 bases clipped from V and 6 bases from J, the junction kept 17 bases outside the gene matches. CDR3 nucleotide sequence: TGCGCCAGCAGCCAGATCGACCCGGGACAGGGTTTCGGGCATGGCTACACCTTC. Translating it yields CASSQIDPGQGFGHGYTF.

This chain links TRBV30 with TRBJ1-3; 7 bases align to TRBD1. This CDR3 has 17 residues. The V gene's germline CDR1 is GTSNPN and CDR2 SVGIG (reference sequence). V was pared by 2 bases and J by 0 bases, with 10 bases of the junction left unmatched. The CDR3 nucleotides read TGTGCCTGGAGTTTCCCGGGACAGCGGCCCTCTGGAAACACCATATATTTT. This translates into CAWSFPGQRPSGNTIYF.

This clone was picked up one time. The chain carries TRBV7-3 and TRBJ2-5; no clear D gene. This CDR3 contains 14 residues. Trimming cost V 2 bases and J 2 bases, with 9 bases left between them. The germline V gene has CDR1 SGHTA and CDR2 FQGTGA. The CDR3 DNA sequence: TGTGCCAGCAGCTTAGGCGGTCCGCAAGAGACCCAGTACTTC. This codes for CASSLGGPQETQYF. The full variable domain, completed using reference TRBV7-3 and TRBJ2-5, is GAGVSQTPSNKVTEKGKYVELRCDPISGHTALYWYRQSLGQGPEFLIYFQGTGAADDSGLPNDRFFAVRPEGSVSTLKIQRTERGDSAVYLCASSLGGPQETQYFGPGTRLLVL.

J is TRBJ1-2 and V is TRBV5-1; 7 bases agree with TRBD1. Trimming cost V 5 bases and J 7 bases; bases outside gene matches: 8. The CDR3 sequence is 13 residues long. CDR1 and CDR2 from the germline V gene are SGHRS and YFSETQ. The CDR3 region has the DNA TGCGCCAGCAGACTGGACAGGAGCGCTGGCTACACCTTC. Amino acids: CASRLDRSAGYTF. The variable domain in full, completed from reference TRBV5-1 and TRBJ1-2, reads KAGVTQTPRYLIKTRGQQVTLSCSPISGHRSVSWYQQTPGQGLQFLFEYFSETQRNKGNFPGRFSGRQFSNSRSEMNVSTLELGDSALYLCASRLDRSAGYTFGSGTRLTVV.

The V gene is TRBV7-3, the J gene TRBJ2-2; possible D gene TRBD2, 5 bases. Trimming removed 5 bases from V and 6 bases from J, with 10 bases in between. CDR3 size: 13 residues. CDR1 and CDR2 (germline): SGHTA, FQGTGA. Written as DNA, the CDR3 is TGTGCCAGCAGCGACCGGGGATCCGGGGAGCTGTTTTTT. Its translation is CASSDRGSGELFF.

The J gene is TRBJ2-3, the V gene TRBV7-9; 13 bases line up with TRBD2. Germline CDR1 SEHNR, CDR2 FQNEAQ (reference sequence). Trimming removed 4 bases from V and 5 bases from J; junction bases left unmatched: 3. The CDR3 consists of 15 residues. This CDR3 reads CASSSRLAGGDTQYF. The CDR3 coding sequence is TGTGCCAGCAGCTCTCGACTAGCGGGAGGAGATACGCAGTATTTT.

The chain has TRBV5-1 and TRBJ2-6, with D possibly TRBD2 on 5 matching bases. V was pared by 4 bases and J by 0 bases, with 17 bases between. The germline V gene has CDR1 SGHRS and CDR2 YFSETQ. This CDR3 has 18 amino acids. The CDR3 sequence is CASSGRETDLSGANVLTF. CDR3 bases: TGCGCCAGCAGCGGGAGAGAAACAGATCTCTCTGGGGCCAACGTCCTGACTTTC.

The J gene is TRBJ1-1, the V gene TRBV11-2; 11 nucleotides align to TRBD1. With 1 base clipped from V and 4 bases from J, the junction kept 5 bases outside the gene matches. Germline lookup yields CDR1 SGHAT and CDR2 FQNNGV. There are 16 residues in the CDR3. CDR3 region: CASSLVGQGAATEAFF. CDR3 bases: TGTGCCAGCAGCTTAGTTGGACAGGGGGCTGCCACTGAAGCTTTCTTT. Full variable domain (rest looked up from reference TRBV11-2 and TRBJ1-1): EAGVAQSPRYKIIEKRQSVAFWCNPISGHATLYWYQQILGQGPKLLIQFQNNGVVDDSQLPKDRFSAERLKGVDSTLKIQPAKLEDSAVYLCASSLVGQGAATEAFFGQGTRLTVV.

The chain joins TRBV5-4 to TRBJ1-4, with TRBD1 matching over 7 bases. Germline CDR1 SGHNT, CDR2 YYREEE (reference sequence). V shed 4 bases, J shed 8 bases, and the junction held 8 bases outside the gene matches. This CDR3 spans 14 amino acids. In DNA, the CDR3 is TGTGCCAGCAGCCCCGACAGGGCGAGGGAAAAACTGTTTTTT. It yields the protein CASSPDRAREKLFF.

This sequence joins TRBV21-1 and TRBJ2-3; TRBD1, the table's D call, was not compared with the DNA. TRBV21-1 is given as a pseudogene. The CDR3 covers 15 residues. CDR3 DNA: TGTGCCAGCAGCGTAGGACAGGTTTTCAGGGATACGCAGTATTTT. This codes for CASSVGQVFRDTQYF.

The V call is TRBV7-2, the J call TRBJ2-3; no firm D call. Trimming cost V 4 bases and J 2 bases, with 10 bases left between them. The CDR3 has 14 amino acids. The germline V gene encodes CDR1 SGHTA and CDR2 FQGNSA. CDR3 amino acids: CASSSGINTDTQYF. Written as DNA, the CDR3 is TGTGCCAGCAGCTCGGGTATTAACACAGATACGCAGTATTTT.

V is TRBV15 and J is TRBJ1-2; 7 bases align to TRBD1. The CDR3 is made up of 15 amino acids. After removal of 0 bases from V and 5 bases from J, the junction contained 6 bases not matched to a gene. Germline lookup yields CDR1 LNHNV and CDR2 YYDKDF (reference sequence). CDR3: CATSRDPAQGYGYTF. The CDR3 DNA sequence: TGTGCCACCAGCAGAGATCCCGCACAGGGGTATGGCTACACCTTC.

This chain uses TRBV27 with TRBJ1-6, with 9 bases fitting TRBD1. Germline V gene lookup returns CDR1 MNHEY and CDR2 SMNVEV (reference sequence). The CDR3 totals 15 residues. The junction had 8 bases not matched to a gene; V was cut back by 6 bases and J by 8 bases. The CDR3 is CASRGYTGGHSPLHF. In nucleotides, the CDR3 is TGTGCCAGCAGGGGATATACAGGGGGCCATTCACCCCTCCACTTT.

The genes are TRBV4-3 and TRBJ1-4; D gene ambiguous. Per germline, CDR1 LGHNA and CDR2 YSLEER. V was cut by 2 bases and J by 0 bases, with 4 bases left in between. There are 14 residues in the CDR3. DNA of the CDR3: TGCGCCAGCAGCCAATCTGCAACTAATGAAAAACTGTTTTTT. Amino acids: CASSQSATNEKLFF.

Comments on this clone: Other DNA variants within this sample encode the same CDR3. The V call is TRBV28, the J call TRBJ1-4, with 8 bases fitting TRBD1. The CDR3 is made up of 13 amino acids. Germline values: CDR1 MDHEN, CDR2 SYDVKM. The J segment lost 6 bases and the V segment lost 6 bases, leaving 3 bases of the junction unmatched. The CDR3 DNA reads as TGTGCCAGCAGCGCGGGACAGGATGAAAAACTGTTTTTT. The encoded protein is CASSAGQDEKLFF.

This clone was counted between two and nine times. The chain links TRBV28 to TRBJ2-7; TRBD1 aligns across 10 bases. The CDR3 has 14 residues. J was trimmed by 7 bases and V by 5 bases; bases with no gene match: 8. Per germline, CDR1 MDHEN and CDR2 SYDVKM. The CDR3 region has the DNA TGTGCCAGCAGTCCCCGGGACAGGGGTGGTGAGCAGTACTTC. Protein: CASSPRDRGGEQYF.

This rearrangement joins TRBV28 to TRBJ2-3; 13 nucleotides match TRBD2. This CDR3 comprises 17 residues. Germline CDR1 MDHEN, CDR2 SYDVKM. Losses at the gene ends were 5 bases for V and 5 bases for J; bases not matched to a gene: 10. As DNA, the CDR3 is TGTGCCAGCAGTCTCGCCGGGACTAGCGGGGATATAGATACGCAGTATTTT. Translated, it gives CASSLAGTSGDIDTQYF.

This clone was recorded a few times. J is TRBJ1-2 and V is TRBV3-1 (or the pseudogene TRBV3-2), with D perhaps matching TRBD1 (6 bases). Germline assignment: CDR1 LGHDT and CDR2 YNNKEL (reference sequence). The CDR3 sequence is 17 residues long. Trimming pared 4 bases from V and 4 bases from J, leaving 22 bases between. CDR3 loop: CASSLEDRRTPTYGYTF. The CDR3 DNA reads as TGTGCCAGCAGCCTCGAAGACAGGAGGACACCTACCTATGGCTACACCTTC.

This chain uses TRBV27 with TRBJ2-7, with 10 bases aligning to TRBD1. Per the germline V gene, CDR1 is MNHEY and CDR2 is SMNVEV (reference sequence). The CDR3 has 13 amino acids. After removal of 6 bases from V and 5 bases from J, the junction contained 4 bases not matched to a gene. The CDR3: CASSQGTGDEQYF. In DNA, the CDR3 is TGTGCCAGCAGCCAAGGGACAGGGGACGAGCAGTACTTC.

The chain uses TRBV7-9 and TRBJ2-3, with D tentatively TRBD1 (5 bases). The CDR3 contains 13 residues. CDR1 is SEHNR and CDR2 is FQNEAQ in the germline V gene (reference sequence). Trimming cost V 4 bases and J 4 bases, with 9 bases left between them. The CDR3 DNA is TGTGCCAGCAGCTGGACAACGGCAGATACGCAGTATTTT. Its protein is CASSWTTADTQYF.

The chain combines TRBV11-3 with TRBJ2-4; D is perhaps TRBD1 (6 bases). Trimming stripped 7 bases from V and 8 bases from J, with 15 bases between. CDR1 and CDR2 (germline): SGHNT, YENEEA. The CDR3 covers 13 residues. This CDR3 is CASKTGGWDIQYF. CDR3 bases: TGTGCCAGCAAGACAGGTGGTTGGGACATTCAGTACTTC.

V usage is TRBV28 and J usage is TRBJ1-5, with D possibly being TRBD1 (6 bases). This CDR3 contains 15 residues. Germline lookup yields CDR1 MDHEN and CDR2 SYDVKM. Trimming shortened V by 5 bases and J by 7 bases, and 18 bases separated the two germline ends. The DNA for the CDR3 is TGTGCCAGCAGTCCCCTGGGAGGGACAAGCCAGCCCCAGCATTTT. Residues: CASSPLGGTSQPQHF.

The gene calls are TRBV5-5 and TRBJ1-1; D unclear. The CDR3 totals 11 residues. V gave up 2 bases and J gave up 11 bases, with 10 bases separating them. In germline, CDR1 is SGHKS, CDR2 YYEKEE (reference sequence). The CDR3 sequence: CASSLSRVAFF. The CDR3 bases are TGTGCCAGCAGCTTATCGAGGGTGGCTTTCTTT.

The CDR3 reads CASSGRLALGEQYF. Written as DNA, the CDR3 is TGTGCCAGCAGCGGACGACTAGCCCTCGGCGAGCAGTACTTC. The gene calls are TRBV7-2 and TRBJ2-7; 7 positions match TRBD2. Looked up from germline, CDR1 is SGHTA and CDR2 is FQGNSA. The CDR3 extends over 14 amino acids. J gave up 6 bases and V 5 bases, and 10 bases lay outside the gene matches.